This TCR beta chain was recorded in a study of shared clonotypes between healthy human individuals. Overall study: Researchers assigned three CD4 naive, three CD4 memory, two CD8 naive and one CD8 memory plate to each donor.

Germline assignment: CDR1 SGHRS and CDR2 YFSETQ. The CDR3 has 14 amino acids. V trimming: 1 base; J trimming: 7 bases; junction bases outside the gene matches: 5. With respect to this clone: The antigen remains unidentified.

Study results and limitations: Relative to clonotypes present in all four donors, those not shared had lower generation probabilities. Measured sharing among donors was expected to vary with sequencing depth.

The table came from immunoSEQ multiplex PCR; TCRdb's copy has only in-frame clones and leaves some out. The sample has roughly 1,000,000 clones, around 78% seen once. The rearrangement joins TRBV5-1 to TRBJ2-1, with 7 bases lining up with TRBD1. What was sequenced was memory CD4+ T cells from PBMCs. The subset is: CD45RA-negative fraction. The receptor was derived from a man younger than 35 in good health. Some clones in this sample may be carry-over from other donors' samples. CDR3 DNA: TGCGCCAGCAGCTTGTTTCAGGGGGAAAATGAGCAGTTCTTC. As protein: CASSLFQGENEQFF.